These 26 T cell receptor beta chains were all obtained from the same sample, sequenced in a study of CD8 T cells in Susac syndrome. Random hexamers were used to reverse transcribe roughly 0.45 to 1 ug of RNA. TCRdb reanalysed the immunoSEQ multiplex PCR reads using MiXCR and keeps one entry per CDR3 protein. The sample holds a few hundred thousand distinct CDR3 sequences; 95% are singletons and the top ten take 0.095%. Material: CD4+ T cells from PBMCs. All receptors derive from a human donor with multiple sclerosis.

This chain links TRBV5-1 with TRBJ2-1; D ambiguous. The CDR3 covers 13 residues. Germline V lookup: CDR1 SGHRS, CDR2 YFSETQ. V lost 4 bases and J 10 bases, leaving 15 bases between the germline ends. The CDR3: CASSPAWSKEQFF. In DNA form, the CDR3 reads TGCGCCAGCAGCCCAGCGTGGTCGAAGGAGCAGTTCTTC.

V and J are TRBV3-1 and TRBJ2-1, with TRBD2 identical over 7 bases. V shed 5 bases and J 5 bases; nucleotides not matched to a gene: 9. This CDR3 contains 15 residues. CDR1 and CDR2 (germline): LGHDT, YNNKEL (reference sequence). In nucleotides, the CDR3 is TGTGCCAGCAGCTCCCCCGGACTAGAGCACAATGAGCAGTTCTTC. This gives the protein CASSSPGLEHNEQFF.

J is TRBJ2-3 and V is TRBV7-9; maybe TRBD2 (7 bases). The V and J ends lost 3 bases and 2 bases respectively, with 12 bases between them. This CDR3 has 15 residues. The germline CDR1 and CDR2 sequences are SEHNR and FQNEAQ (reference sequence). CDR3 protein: CASSLGGGHTDTQYF. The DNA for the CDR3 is TGTGCCAGCAGCTTGGGCGGGGGCCACACAGATACGCAGTATTTT.

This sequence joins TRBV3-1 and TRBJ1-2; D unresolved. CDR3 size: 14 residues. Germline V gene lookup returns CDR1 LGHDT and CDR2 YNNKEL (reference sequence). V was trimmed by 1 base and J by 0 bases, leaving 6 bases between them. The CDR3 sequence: CASSQGATNYGYTF. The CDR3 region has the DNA TGTGCCAGCAGCCAAGGGGCAACTAACTATGGCTACACCTTC.

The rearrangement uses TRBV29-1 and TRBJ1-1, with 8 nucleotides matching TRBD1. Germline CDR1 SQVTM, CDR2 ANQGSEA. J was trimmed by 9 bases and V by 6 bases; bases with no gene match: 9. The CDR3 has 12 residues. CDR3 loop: CSVDRGGSQAFF. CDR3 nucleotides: TGCAGCGTCGACAGGGGAGGTTCCCAAGCTTTCTTT.

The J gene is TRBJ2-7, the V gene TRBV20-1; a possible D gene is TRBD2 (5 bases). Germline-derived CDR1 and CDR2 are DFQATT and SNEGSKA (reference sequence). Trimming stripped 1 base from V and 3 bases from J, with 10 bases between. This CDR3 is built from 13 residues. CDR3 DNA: TGCAGTGCTAGAGGGTTACGGGACTACGAGCAGTACTTC. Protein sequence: CSARGLRDYEQYF.

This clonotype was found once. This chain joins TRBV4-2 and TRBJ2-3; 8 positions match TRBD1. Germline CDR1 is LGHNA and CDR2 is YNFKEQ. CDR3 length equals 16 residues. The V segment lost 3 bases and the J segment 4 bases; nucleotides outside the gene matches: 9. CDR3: CASSQTGDPGSDTQYF. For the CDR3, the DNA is TGTGCCAGCAGCCAGACAGGGGACCCCGGATCAGATACGCAGTATTTT.

The CDR3: CSVQRGDRSYEQYF. CDR3 bases: TGCAGCGTTCAAAGGGGGGACAGATCCTACGAGCAGTACTTC. The chain combines TRBV29-1 with TRBJ2-7; tentative D call: TRBD1 (7 bases). Between the trimmed V and J ends, which lost 5 bases and 1 base, there was a span of 15 bases. Looked up from germline, CDR1 is SQVTM and CDR2 is ANQGSEA. The CDR3 sequence is 14 residues long.

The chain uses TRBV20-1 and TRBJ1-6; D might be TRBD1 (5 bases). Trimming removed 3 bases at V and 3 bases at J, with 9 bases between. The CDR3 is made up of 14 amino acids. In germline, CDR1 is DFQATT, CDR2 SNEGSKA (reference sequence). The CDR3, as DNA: TGCAGTGCTAGTGACAGCCTCTATAATTCACCCCTCCACTTT. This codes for CSASDSLYNSPLHF.

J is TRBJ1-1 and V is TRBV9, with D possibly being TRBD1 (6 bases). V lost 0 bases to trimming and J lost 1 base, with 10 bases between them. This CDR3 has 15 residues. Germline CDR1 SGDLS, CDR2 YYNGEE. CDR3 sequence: CASSVDLGANTEAFF. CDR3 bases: TGTGCCAGCAGCGTAGACTTGGGGGCGAACACTGAAGCTTTCTTT. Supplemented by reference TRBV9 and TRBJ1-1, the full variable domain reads DSGVTQTPKHLITATGQRVTLRCSPRSGDLSVYWYQQSLDQGLQFLIQYYNGEERAKGNILERFSAQQFPDLHSELNLSSLELGDSALYFCASSVDLGANTEAFFGQGTRLTVV.

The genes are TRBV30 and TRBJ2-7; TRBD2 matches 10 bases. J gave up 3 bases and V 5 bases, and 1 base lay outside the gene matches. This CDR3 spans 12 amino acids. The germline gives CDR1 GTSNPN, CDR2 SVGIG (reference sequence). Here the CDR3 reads CAWGLADYEQYF. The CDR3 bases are TGTGCCTGGGGACTAGCGGACTACGAGCAGTACTTC.

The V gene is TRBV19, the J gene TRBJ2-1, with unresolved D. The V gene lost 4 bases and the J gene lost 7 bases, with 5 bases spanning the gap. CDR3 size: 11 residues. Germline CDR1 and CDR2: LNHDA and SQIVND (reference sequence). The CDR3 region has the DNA TGTGCCAGTAGTAAAGCGAATGAGCAGTTCTTC. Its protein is CASSKANEQFF.

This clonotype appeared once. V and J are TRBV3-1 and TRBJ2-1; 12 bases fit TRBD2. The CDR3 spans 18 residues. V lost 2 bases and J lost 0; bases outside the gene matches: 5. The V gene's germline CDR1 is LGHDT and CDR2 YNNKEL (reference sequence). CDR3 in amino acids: CASSQLAGGQSSYNEQFF. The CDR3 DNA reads TGTGCCAGCAGCCAACTAGCGGGGGGGCAGAGCTCCTACAATGAGCAGTTCTTC.

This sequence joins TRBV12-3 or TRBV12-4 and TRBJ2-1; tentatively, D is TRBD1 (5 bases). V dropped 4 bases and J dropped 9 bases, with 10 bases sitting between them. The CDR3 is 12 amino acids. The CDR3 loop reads CASSSQGAEQFF. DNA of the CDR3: TGTGCCAGCAGTTCGCAAGGGGCTGAGCAGTTCTTC.

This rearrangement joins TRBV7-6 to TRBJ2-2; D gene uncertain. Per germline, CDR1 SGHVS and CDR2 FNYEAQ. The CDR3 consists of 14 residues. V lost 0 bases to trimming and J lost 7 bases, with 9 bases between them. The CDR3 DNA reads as TGTGCCAGCAGCTTAGCGCAGGAAGTCGGGGAGCTGTTTTTT. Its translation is CASSLAQEVGELFF.

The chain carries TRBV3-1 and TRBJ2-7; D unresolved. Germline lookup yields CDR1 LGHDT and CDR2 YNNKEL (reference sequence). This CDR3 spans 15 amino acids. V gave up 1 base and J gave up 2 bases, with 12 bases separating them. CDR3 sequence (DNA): TGTGCCAGCAGCCAAGGTATCAGCCCAGCCTACGAGCAGTACTTC. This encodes CASSQGISPAYEQYF.

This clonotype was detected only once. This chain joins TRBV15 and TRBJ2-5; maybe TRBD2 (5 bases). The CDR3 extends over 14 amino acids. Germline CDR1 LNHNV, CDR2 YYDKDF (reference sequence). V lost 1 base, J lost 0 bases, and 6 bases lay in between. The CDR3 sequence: CATSRVSDQETQYF. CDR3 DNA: TGTGCCACCAGCAGAGTTAGCGACCAAGAGACCCAGTACTTC.

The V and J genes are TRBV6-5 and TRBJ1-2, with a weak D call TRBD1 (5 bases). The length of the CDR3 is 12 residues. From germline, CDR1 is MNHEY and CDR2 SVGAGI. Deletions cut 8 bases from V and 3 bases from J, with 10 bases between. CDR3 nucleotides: TGTGCCAGCCATACAGGAGACTATGGCTACACCTTC. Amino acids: CASHTGDYGYTF.

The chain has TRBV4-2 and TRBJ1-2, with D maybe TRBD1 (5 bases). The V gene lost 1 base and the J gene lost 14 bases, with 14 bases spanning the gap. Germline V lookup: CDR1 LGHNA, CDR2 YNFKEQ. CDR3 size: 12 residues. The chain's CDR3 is CASSQVGGRGTF. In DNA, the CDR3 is TGTGCCAGCAGCCAAGTCGGGGGTCGGGGGACCTTC.

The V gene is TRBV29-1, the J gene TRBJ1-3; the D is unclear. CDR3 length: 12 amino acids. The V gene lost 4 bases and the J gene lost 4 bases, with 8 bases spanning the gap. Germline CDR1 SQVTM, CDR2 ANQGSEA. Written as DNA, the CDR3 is TGCAGCGTTGCCCAGGTCGGAAACACCATATATTTT. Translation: CSVAQVGNTIYF. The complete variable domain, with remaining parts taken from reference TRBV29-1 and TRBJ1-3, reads SAVISQKPSRDICQRGTSLTIQCQVDSQVTMMFWYRQQPGQSLTLIATANQGSEATYESGFVIDKFPISRPNLTFSTLTVSNMSPEDSSIYLCSVAQVGNTIYFGEGSWLTVV.

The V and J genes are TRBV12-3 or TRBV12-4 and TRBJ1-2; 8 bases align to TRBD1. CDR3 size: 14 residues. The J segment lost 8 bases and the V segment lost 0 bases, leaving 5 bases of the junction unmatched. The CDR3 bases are TGTGCCAGCAGTTTAGCGGCGACAGGGGTAGGCTACACCTTC. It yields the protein CASSLAATGVGYTF.

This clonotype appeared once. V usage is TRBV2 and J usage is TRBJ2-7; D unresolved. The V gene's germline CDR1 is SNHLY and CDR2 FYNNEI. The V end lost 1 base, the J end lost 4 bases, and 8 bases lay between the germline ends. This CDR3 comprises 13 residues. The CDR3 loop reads CASSEVSGYEQYF. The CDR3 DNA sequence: TGTGCCAGCAGTGAAGTTTCGGGTTACGAGCAGTACTTC.

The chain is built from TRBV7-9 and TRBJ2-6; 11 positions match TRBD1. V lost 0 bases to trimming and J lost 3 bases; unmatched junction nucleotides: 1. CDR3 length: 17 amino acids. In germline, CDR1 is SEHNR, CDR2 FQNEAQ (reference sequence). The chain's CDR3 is CASSLAGQGDGANVLTF. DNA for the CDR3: TGTGCCAGCAGCTTAGCGGGACAGGGGGATGGGGCCAACGTCCTGACTTTC. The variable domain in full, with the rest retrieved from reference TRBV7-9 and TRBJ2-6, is DTGVSQNPRHKITKRGQNVTFRCDPISEHNRLYWYRQTLGQGPEFLTYFQNEAQLEKSRLLSDRFSAERPKGSFSTLEIQRTEQGDSAMYLCASSLAGQGDGANVLTFGAGSRLTVL.

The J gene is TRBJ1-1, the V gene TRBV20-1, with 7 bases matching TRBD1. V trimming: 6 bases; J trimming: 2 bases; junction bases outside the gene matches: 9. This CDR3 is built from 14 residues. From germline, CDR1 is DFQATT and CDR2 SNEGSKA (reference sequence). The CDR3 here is CSAKNRGPNTEAFF. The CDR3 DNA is TGCAGTGCAAAAAACAGGGGACCAAACACTGAAGCTTTCTTT.

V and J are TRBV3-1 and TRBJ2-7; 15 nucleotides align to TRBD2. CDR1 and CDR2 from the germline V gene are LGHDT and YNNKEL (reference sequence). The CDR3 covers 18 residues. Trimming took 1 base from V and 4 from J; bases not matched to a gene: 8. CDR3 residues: CASSQGTSGRATEYEQYF. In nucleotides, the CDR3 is TGTGCCAGCAGCCAAGGGACTAGCGGGAGGGCCACGGAGTACGAGCAGTACTTC.

The CDR3 region is CSVAAGELFF. The CDR3 DNA reads as TGCAGCGTTGCCGCCGGGGAGCTGTTTTTT. V is TRBV29-1 and J is TRBJ2-2; D uncertain. This CDR3 comprises 10 residues. The germline V gene has CDR1 SQVTM and CDR2 ANQGSEA. V lost 4 bases and J 6 bases, leaving 3 bases between the germline ends.